The present TCR beta chain was sequenced within a study of T cell repertoires in cytomegalovirus infection. Study overall: Matching HLA type and CMV infection were both indicated by public TCR beta signatures.

There are 16 residues in the CDR3. Germline lookup yields CDR1 SGHRS and CDR2 YFSETQ. V lost 1 base, J lost 0 bases, and 7 bases stayed unmatched. Whole-study results and caveats: Cumulative frequency of public TCR beta families picked out carriers of CMV plus the relevant HLA. Ex vivo responses were dominated by HLA-C-restricted CMV-specific TCR beta clonotypes.

This clonotype has more than one count but fewer than ten. Its antigen is not identified. TCRdb redid the calling of the reads with MiXCR, one entry per CDR3 protein. The sample lists around 250,000 distinct CDR3 sequences, approximately 15% seen once, with approximately 51% in the top ten. Sequencing used CD8+ T cells from PBMCs. V usage is TRBV5-1 and J usage is TRBJ2-7; 7 nucleotides line up with TRBD1. The sequence derives from a human donor in good health (CMV status not recorded). Some clones in this sample may be carry-over from other donors' samples. The CDR3 reads CASSLRAGGSSYEQYF. The CDR3 region has the DNA TGCGCCAGCAGCTTGAGGGCAGGGGGTTCCTCCTACGAGCAGTACTTC.